Following are 19 T cell receptor beta chains from one sample sequenced in a study of cytomegalovirus exposure and HLA in healthy donors. The PCR contained 60 Vbeta and 13 Jbeta primers. TCRdb keeps only in-frame clones here, not all; method: immunoSEQ multiplex PCR. The sample has approximately 110,000 clones; about 81% are singletons. Sequencing used PBMCs. Every receptor here comes from a woman in her twenties or thirties in good health and CMV-seronegative.

The chain has TRBV25-1 and TRBJ2-3; TRBD2 agrees at 7 bases. V lost 3 bases and J lost 2; bases outside the gene matches: 8. CDR1 and CDR2 (germline): MGHDK, SYGVNS. There are 16 residues in the CDR3. The CDR3 DNA is TGTGCCAGCAGTGATCGGGGCGGGAGCGTCACAGATACGCAGTATTTT. Protein product: CASSDRGGSVTDTQYF.

The CDR3 coding sequence is TGTGCCAGCAGCTCCCCGGGACAGCCTAACTATGGCTACACCTTC. This translates into CASSSPGQPNYGYTF. V and J are TRBV7-9 and TRBJ1-2, with TRBD1 matching 7 bases. The CDR3 extends over 15 amino acids. The V gene end was trimmed by 4 bases and the J gene end by 0 bases; junction bases not matched to a gene: 5. Germline CDR1 SEHNR, CDR2 FQNEAQ (reference sequence).

V and J are TRBV5-5 and TRBJ1-3, with a tentative D call TRBD1 (5 bases). This CDR3 has 15 residues. Trimming left V 5 bases short and J 4 bases short, with 16 bases between. Germline CDR1 is SGHKS and CDR2 is YYEKEE (reference sequence). CDR3 sequence (DNA): TGTGCCAGCAGAGCCGCAGGGTCTCGCGGAAACACCATATATTTT. Translated, it gives CASRAAGSRGNTIYF. The full variable domain, completed using reference TRBV5-5 and TRBJ1-3, is DAGVTQSPTHLIKTRGQQVTLRCSPISGHKSVSWYQQVLGQGPQFIFQYYEKEERGRGNFPDRFSARQFPNYSSELNVNALLLGDSALYLCASRAAGSRGNTIYFGEGSWLTVV.

The rearrangement links TRBV5-1 to TRBJ2-5; weak D call: TRBD2 (6 bases). CDR3 size: 15 residues. The V end lost 5 bases, the J end lost 4 bases, and 18 bases lay between the germline ends. CDR1 is SGHRS, CDR2 YFSETQ, per germline. In DNA, the CDR3 is TGCGCCAGCAGAGCTCCGGGAGATCGGGGAGAGACCCAGTACTTC. Translated: CASRAPGDRGETQYF.

Comments on this clone: Other DNA sequences of this sample code for an identical CDR3. The J gene is TRBJ2-5, the V gene TRBV5-4, with 7 bases aligning to TRBD1. V lost 4 bases to trimming and J lost 2 bases; unmatched junction nucleotides: 5. Germline V gene data show CDR1 as SGHNT and CDR2 as YYREEE (reference sequence). This CDR3 is 14 amino acids long. The CDR3 DNA reads TGTGCCAGCAGCCCGGGACAGACACAAGAGACCCAGTACTTC. Its translation is CASSPGQTQETQYF.

The chain is built from TRBV19 and TRBJ2-1, with 12 bases that match TRBD2. Germline CDR1 reads LNHDA; CDR2 reads SQIVND (reference sequence). V lost 7 bases and J lost 7; bases outside the gene matches: 11. The CDR3 sequence is 16 residues long. The CDR3 region is CASKVLAGGPGNEQFF. The CDR3 nucleotides are TGTGCCAGTAAGGTGCTAGCGGGAGGGCCTGGTAATGAGCAGTTCTTC.

The chain recombines TRBV2 with TRBJ2-3; TRBD2 matches 11 bases. Germline V gene lookup returns CDR1 SNHLY and CDR2 FYNNEI. Trimming at V came to 10 bases and at J to 6 bases, leaving 12 bases not matched to a gene. This CDR3 is 15 amino acids long. CDR3 region: CANTVASGRSDTQYF. CDR3 bases: TGTGCCAACACGGTGGCTAGCGGGAGGTCGGATACGCAGTATTTT.

V gene TRBV11-2 combines with J gene TRBJ2-5; D ambiguous. With 5 bases removed from V and 9 bases from J, the gap between germline ends came to 13 bases. The CDR3 contains 12 residues. Looked up from germline, CDR1 is SGHAT and CDR2 is FQNNGV. Here the CDR3 DNA reads TGTGCCAGCAGCCTCCCCACTGCTGCCCAGTACTTC. Protein sequence: CASSLPTAAQYF.

The V and J genes are TRBV18 and TRBJ2-5; 12 bases match TRBD1. Germline trimming cut 0 bases from V and 4 bases from J; bases unmatched to any gene: 6. Germline CDR1 and CDR2: KGHSH and LQKENI. The CDR3 has 17 residues. CDR3 DNA sequence: TGTGCCAGCTCACCACCGTCCGGGACAGGGGGCAGAGAGACCCAGTACTTC. Protein product: CASSPPSGTGGRETQYF.

The chain carries TRBV4-1 and TRBJ2-5; 7 bases line up with TRBD2. After removal of 0 bases from V and 7 bases from J, the junction contained 14 bases not matched to a gene. This CDR3 contains 17 residues. Per the germline V gene, CDR1 is MGHRA and CDR2 is YSYEKL. CDR3 bases: TGCGCCAGCAGCCAAGATCCCTTAAGGACGGGGAGGGGGACCCAGTACTTC. Its protein is CASSQDPLRTGRGTQYF.

This clone was picked up a small number of times. The chain carries TRBV7-9 and TRBJ2-3; 11 positions match TRBD1. This CDR3 spans 17 amino acids. CDR1 and CDR2 (germline): SEHNR, FQNEAQ (reference sequence). With 5 bases clipped from V and 4 bases from J, the junction kept 11 bases outside the gene matches. CDR3 sequence: CASSPHRGTGGADTQYF. The CDR3 coding sequence is TGTGCCAGCAGCCCCCACCGGGGGACAGGGGGAGCAGATACGCAGTATTTT. Together with reference TRBV7-9 and TRBJ2-3, the CDR3 gives the full variable domain: DTGVSQNPRHKITKRGQNVTFRCDPISEHNRLYWYRQTLGQGPEFLTYFQNEAQLEKSRLLSDRFSAERPKGSFSTLEIQRTEQGDSAMYLCASSPHRGTGGADTQYFGPGTRLTVL.

The rearrangement joins TRBV19 to TRBJ2-1, with a tentative D call TRBD1 (5 bases). Trimming took off 1 base at V and 1 base at J, with 8 bases between the two ends. The CDR3 has 15 amino acids. Germline CDR1 reads LNHDA; CDR2 reads SQIVND (reference sequence). As DNA, the CDR3 is TGTGCCAGTAGTATAGTGGGGCCATCCTACAATGAGCAGTTCTTC. Translating it yields CASSIVGPSYNEQFF.

The chain uses TRBV11-3 and TRBJ1-1; 7 bases line up with TRBD1. The J segment lost 5 bases and the V segment lost 0 bases, leaving 12 bases of the junction unmatched. The length of the CDR3 is 17 residues. Germline-derived CDR1 and CDR2 are SGHNT and YENEEA. The CDR3 loop reads CASSLDPEGAPRTEAFF. Written as DNA, the CDR3 is TGTGCCAGCAGCTTAGATCCGGAGGGGGCGCCCCGAACTGAAGCTTTCTTT. The full variable domain, with the rest looked up from reference TRBV11-3 and TRBJ1-1, is EAGVVQSPRYKIIEKKQPVAFWCNPISGHNTLYWYLQNLGQGPELLIRYENEEAVDDSQLPKDRFSAERLKGVDSTLKIQPAELGDSAVYLCASSLDPEGAPRTEAFFGQGTRLTVV.

V usage is TRBV5-5 and J usage is TRBJ2-2; D might be TRBD1 (6 bases). V was pared by 2 bases and J by 6 bases, with 8 bases between. Germline V lookup: CDR1 SGHKS, CDR2 YYEKEE (reference sequence). CDR3 size: 13 residues. The DNA of the CDR3 is TGTGCCAGCAGCTTACAGGGATCCGGGGAGCTGTTTTTT. Its translation is CASSLQGSGELFF.

The genes are TRBV20-1 and TRBJ1-1; the match to TRBD1 covers 8 bases. The CDR3 has 11 amino acids. After removal of 5 bases from V and 10 bases from J, the junction contained 6 bases not matched to a gene. Germline V CDR1 and CDR2: DFQATT, SNEGSKA (reference sequence). The CDR3 region is CSALRGPGAFF. CDR3 in DNA: TGCAGTGCTCTCAGGGGGCCTGGAGCTTTCTTT.

This chain uses TRBV13 with TRBJ1-2; tentative D call: TRBD1 (5 bases). Germline CDR1 reads PRHDT; CDR2 reads FYEKMQ (reference sequence). The CDR3 contains 15 residues. The V end lost 0 bases, the J end lost 3 bases, and 11 bases lay between the germline ends. CDR3 in DNA: TGTGCCAGCAGCTTAGGTAGCAGGGAGGACTATGGCTACACCTTC. Amino acid sequence: CASSLGSREDYGYTF.

This chain links TRBV28 with TRBJ1-2; 8 positions match TRBD1. The CDR3 has 17 amino acids. V lost 6 bases and J lost 4; bases outside the gene matches: 16. Germline CDR1 reads MDHEN; CDR2 reads SYDVKM. CDR3: CASSPVRGQSVGYGYTF. The CDR3 DNA sequence: TGTGCCAGCAGCCCCGTCAGGGGGCAATCAGTGGGCTATGGCTACACCTTC.

This chain uses TRBV18 with TRBJ2-5, with 7 bases matching TRBD2. This CDR3 is built from 15 residues. Looked up from germline, CDR1 is KGHSH and CDR2 is LQKENI. Trimming took 1 base from V and 4 from J; bases not matched to a gene: 6. The CDR3 sequence: CASSPRLAVGETQYF. CDR3 DNA sequence: TGTGCCAGCTCACCACGGCTAGCGGTGGGAGAGACCCAGTACTTC.

This chain uses TRBV4-1 with TRBJ2-2; 14 positions agree with TRBD2. Trimming cost V 4 bases and J 5 bases; bases outside gene matches: 6. Germline V gene lookup returns CDR1 MGHRA and CDR2 YSYEKL. This CDR3 is built from 17 residues. CDR3 DNA sequence: TGCGCCAGCAGCCCGGGACTAGCGGGGGTGATTACCGGGGAGCTGTTTTTT. Translated: CASSPGLAGVITGELFF.